Detailed here is one T cell receptor beta chain. This sample stems from a study of cytomegalovirus exposure and HLA in healthy donors. Study context: Around four fifths of approximately 400 genotyped donors fell in the Caucasian-associated ancestry cluster.

This CDR3 spans 15 amino acids. Germline V gene sequence: CDR1 MNHNS, CDR2 SASEGT. V gave up 2 bases and J gave up 2 bases; unmatched junction bases: 1. Primers: 60 Vbeta forward and 13 Jbeta reverse. The protocol was immunoSEQ multiplex PCR, while the TCRdb copy is restricted to in-frame clones and leaves out a portion. Here the sample spans around 150,000 clones, 50% to 75% being singletons. The J gene is TRBJ2-7, the V gene TRBV6-1; 12 nucleotides match TRBD2. The specimen was PBMCs. The sequence derives from a woman aged 55-69 years in good health and CMV-seropositive. The CDR3 loop reads CASSETSGRPYEQYF. DNA for the CDR3: TGTGCCAGCAGTGAAACTAGCGGGAGGCCCTACGAGCAGTACTTC.